This TCR beta chain was sequenced for a study of human CD8 memory T cell subsets (dated by TCRdb to 2020 to 2021). With regard to the full study: The clonal relationships among stem-like (TSTEM), progenitor exhausted-like (TPEX) and effector memory CD8+ T cell subsets were assessed by comparing the TCRbeta repertoires of these subsets. Six donors each provided TSTEM, TPEX and effector memory subsets, and TCRbeta repertoires were obtained from all six. Broader findings and caveats from the paper: Normalized Shannon-Wiener diversity was similarly high in TSTEM and TPEX subsets, while effector memory subsets were less diverse by comparison. The stem-like TSTEM and TPEX subsets each shared clonotypes with effector memory cells, but the TSTEM and TPEX repertoires had minimal overlap with each other, suggesting distinct antigen spectra. Only TCRbeta chains were sequenced, and repertoire comparisons rested on over five donors tested with paired t-tests and Bonferroni correction. Based on Chao1 estimates, TSTEM subsets appeared to have greater repertoire diversity than TPEX subsets, which could potentially reflect a broader range of specificities.

Comment on this clonotype: Its antigen is still unknown.

The germline V gene encodes CDR1 LNHDA and CDR2 SQIVND (reference sequence). Spanning cysteine to phenylalanine, the CDR3 consists of 12 amino acids. The record lacks a DNA sequence. CCR7+ PD-1- TIGIT- cells were the ones classified as stem-like memory CD8+ T cells (TSTEM). Density gradient separation was used to isolate peripheral blood mononuclear cells from buffy coats of healthy donors. In the study, total CD8+ T cells were enriched by negative magnetic separation with EasySep or MojoSort CD8+ T cell isolation kits. An RNeasy Mini Kit was used to extract total RNA from duplicate vials of over 130,000 sorted CD8+ T cells per subset. PBMCs were used either fresh or after being cryopreserved in fetal bovine serum containing around 10% DMSO. Fluorescence-activated cell sorting on a FACSAria III was used to sort the CD8+ T cell subsets to purity. For sequencing, a NextSeq 550 was employed. A Human TCR Profiling Kit was used to prepare UMI-labeled 5' RACE TCRbeta libraries. Every TCRbeta library was prepared in parallel, with the same number of PCR cycles used for all of the libraries. The authors' pipeline ran thus. Each TCRbeta library contained between about 3,000 and 20,000 functional CDR3beta clonotypes. MIGEC 1.2.9 was used for UMI extraction and consensus assembly, with at least three reads per UMI being required. MiXCR 3.0.3 was used to extract in-frame CDR3beta repertoires. Each sample was downsampled to 42,000 randomly selected UMIs before diversity metrics were calculated in VDJtools 1.2.1. For each sample pair, the repertoire overlap metrics D, R and F2 were calculated in VDJtools using the top 3,000 clones. The reads, reprocessed by TCRdb, yield one row per CDR3 protein sequence and no DNA. The V and J calls were not made by the authors but by TCRdb's processing. For this sample, the table gives 15,000 to 20,000 distinct CDR3 sequences. About 5.6% of the sample is taken by the ten largest.

The specimen sequenced was CD8+ stem-like memory T cells (TSCM and TCM) sorted from PBMCs. The cell subset or site label here, explained by the study, means: stem-like memory CD8 T cells (TSTEM), CCR7+ PD-1- TIGIT-. The clonotype was recovered from a human donor in good health. This sequence uses TRBV19 and TRBJ1-2; TCRdb indicates TRBD1, and absent DNA this call remains unverified. The CDR3 region reads CASSRGQYGYTF.